The 23 T cell receptor beta chains below come from one sample, sequenced in a study of blood T cell repertoires in COVID-19. TCRdb's copy holds only in-frame clones and misses some; the assay was immunoSEQ multiplex PCR. The table has 100,000 to 150,000 clones, approximately 81% seen once. Sequenced: peripheral blood. The receptors shown here come from a man aged 55 to 69 with acute or convalescent COVID-19.

This clone was observed a single time. The CDR3 is CASRAAGRGVVEKLFF. The CDR3 coding sequence is TGTGCCAGCAGGGCCGCCGGACGGGGGGTTGTGGAAAAACTGTTTTTT. This sequence joins TRBV25-1 and TRBJ1-4, with TRBD1 as a possible D gene (5 bases). Per the germline V gene, CDR1 is MGHDK and CDR2 is SYGVNS. The germline V and J ends were trimmed by 6 bases and 8 bases, with 22 bases remaining between them. This CDR3 spans 16 amino acids.

The chain employs TRBV21-1 and TRBJ2-5; TRBD1, the D gene given by the table, was not confirmed from the DNA. TRBV21-1 has pseudogene status. This CDR3 contains 17 residues. CDR3 sequence reads: CASSTRDRVCFQETQYF. In nucleotides, the CDR3 is TGTGCCAGCAGCACCCGGGACAGGGTATGTTTCCAAGAGACCCAGTACTTC.

The chain recombines TRBV11-3 with TRBJ2-3; D remains ambiguous. The CDR3 runs to 13 residues. The germline V and J ends were trimmed by 1 base and 4 bases, with 6 bases remaining between them. In germline, CDR1 is SGHNT, CDR2 YENEEA. The CDR3 spells CASSLGPSDTQYF. The DNA for the CDR3 is TGTGCCAGCAGCTTAGGGCCCTCAGATACGCAGTATTTT.

CDR3 protein: CASSLALGQGWSPLHF. The CDR3 DNA reads as TGTGCCAGCAGCTTAGCTCTAGGACAGGGGTGGTCACCCCTCCACTTT. This chain links TRBV7-9 with TRBJ1-6, with 9 nucleotides matching TRBD1. The J segment lost 10 bases and the V segment lost 0 bases, leaving 7 bases of the junction unmatched. This CDR3 contains 16 residues. Per the germline V gene, CDR1 is SEHNR and CDR2 is FQNEAQ (reference sequence).

This rearrangement joins TRBV9 to TRBJ1-2; D not resolved. This CDR3 is built from 13 residues. Germline V gene lookup returns CDR1 SGDLS and CDR2 YYNGEE. V lost 0 bases to trimming and J lost 1 base, with 4 bases between them. The CDR3 DNA reads as TGTGCCAGCAGCGTAGACTTTAACTATGGCTACACCTTC. It yields the protein CASSVDFNYGYTF.

The J gene is TRBJ2-7, the V gene TRBV12-5; 11 bases fit TRBD1. The CDR3 runs 15 residues. Germline lookup yields CDR1 LGHNT and CDR2 FRNRAP. With 5 bases clipped from V and 1 base from J, the junction kept 4 bases outside the gene matches. The CDR3, as DNA: TGTGCTAGTGGTACCGGACAGGGGGCGTCCTACGAGCAGTACTTC. It is translated as CASGTGQGASYEQYF.

The V and J genes are TRBV28 and TRBJ1-4; no definite D call. Trimming cost V 7 bases and J 3 bases, with 12 bases left between them. CDR3 length equals 14 residues. Germline V gene data show CDR1 as MDHEN and CDR2 as SYDVKM. The CDR3 DNA sequence: TGTGCCAGCACCGGACCCGGGGCTAATGAAAAACTGTTTTTT. It yields the protein CASTGPGANEKLFF.

This chain links TRBV2 with TRBJ1-2, with 12 bases lining up with TRBD1. Germline V lookup: CDR1 SNHLY, CDR2 FYNNEI. This CDR3 comprises 15 residues. Unmatched junction bases numbered 4, after V lost 6 bases and J lost 2 bases. DNA for the CDR3: TGTGCCAGCAGGCCCGGGACAGGGGGCAACTATGGCTACACCTTC. Amino acids: CASRPGTGGNYGYTF. Drawing the rest from reference TRBV2 and TRBJ1-2, the complete variable domain is EPEVTQTPSHQVTQMGQEVILRCVPISNHLYFYWYRQILGQKVEFLVSFYNNEISEKSEIFDDQFSVERPDGSNFTLKIRSTKLEDSAMYFCASRPGTGGNYGYTFGSGTRLTVV.

The chain employs TRBV5-1 and TRBJ2-7, with 8 bases aligning to TRBD1. The CDR3 is 15 residues long. CDR1 is SGHRS, CDR2 YFSETQ, per germline. V gave up 0 bases and J gave up 3 bases; unmatched junction bases: 5. CDR3 DNA: TGCGCCAGCAGCTTGGGGACAGGGTGGGTCTACGAGCAGTACTTC. Protein: CASSLGTGWVYEQYF.

The V and J genes are TRBV19 and TRBJ1-2; D unresolved. The CDR3 consists of 16 residues. V dropped 5 bases and J dropped 2 bases, with 18 bases sitting between them. CDR1 is LNHDA, CDR2 SQIVND, per germline (reference sequence). The CDR3 loop is CASSPEERPRNYGYTF. The CDR3 DNA reads as TGTGCCAGTAGTCCAGAGGAACGCCCGCGAAACTATGGCTACACCTTC.

This chain joins TRBV11-3 and TRBJ2-2, with TRBD1 matching over 8 bases. Trimming cost V 5 bases and J 6 bases; bases outside gene matches: 5. Germline assignment: CDR1 SGHNT and CDR2 YENEEA. The CDR3 is made up of 14 amino acids. Here the CDR3 reads CASSPRTGSGELFF. The CDR3 region has the DNA TGTGCCAGCAGCCCCCGGACAGGGTCCGGGGAGCTGTTTTTT.

This clone was recorded once. This rearrangement joins TRBV6-5 to TRBJ1-6, with TRBD1 identical over 9 bases. The CDR3 totals 15 residues. V shed 0 bases, J shed 10 bases, and the junction held 4 bases outside the gene matches. Germline CDR1 reads MNHEY; CDR2 reads SVGAGI. CDR3 coding DNA: TGTGCCAGCAGTTACTCGGGACAGGGAGTGTCACCCCTCCACTTT. It specifies CASSYSGQGVSPLHF.

Only one count was recorded for this clone. The chain joins TRBV11-2 to TRBJ1-1; D gene ambiguous. The germline V gene has CDR1 SGHAT and CDR2 FQNNGV. The ends were cut back, 2 bases at V and 5 bases at J, with 9 bases in the middle. The CDR3 is made up of 13 amino acids. Here the CDR3 DNA reads TGTGCCAGCAGCTTATTGAGGGTTACTGAAGCTTTCTTT. This gives the protein CASSLLRVTEAFF.

This clone came up once. CDR3 sequence (DNA): TGCAGCGTTGATGGGGACACCGTCGAGCAGTACTTC. Amino acid sequence: CSVDGDTVEQYF. The chain couples TRBV29-1 to TRBJ2-7; TRBD1 might be the D (6 bases). Germline lookup yields CDR1 SQVTM and CDR2 ANQGSEA. The CDR3 runs to 12 residues. Trimming took 3 bases from V and 6 from J, leaving 12 bases between them.

In this sample, this clone turned up a few times. The chain has TRBV7-9 and TRBJ1-3, with D uncertain. CDR3 length: 16 residues. Germline CDR1 is SEHNR and CDR2 is FQNEAQ (reference sequence). The V and J ends lost 5 bases and 0 bases respectively, with 14 bases between them. This CDR3 is CASSPGRVHSGNTIYF. The CDR3 DNA sequence: TGTGCCAGCAGCCCCGGGCGGGTGCACTCTGGAAACACCATATATTTT.

V is TRBV19 and J is TRBJ1-2; no definite D call. Germline V CDR1 and CDR2: LNHDA, SQIVND (reference sequence). This CDR3 region has 15 residues. V lost 3 bases and J lost 4, with 15 bases in between. The CDR3 loop is CASSMRAGLLYGYTF. The CDR3 region has the DNA TGTGCCAGTAGTATGCGGGCAGGTCTACTCTATGGCTACACCTTC. Combining the CDR3 with reference TRBV19 and TRBJ1-2 gives the whole variable domain DGGITQSPKYLFRKEGQNVTLSCEQNLNHDAMYWYRQDPGQGLRLIYYSQIVNDFQKGDIAEGYSVSREKKESFPLTVTSAQKNPTAFYLCASSMRAGLLYGYTFGSGTRLTVV.

The count of this clone is one. This sequence joins TRBV18 and TRBJ2-5, with a tentative D call TRBD1 (6 bases). CDR1 and CDR2 from the germline V gene are KGHSH and LQKENI. The CDR3 has 14 residues. V was cut by 6 bases and J by 5 bases, with 16 bases left in between. Written as DNA, the CDR3 is TGTGCCAGCTCCCTCACCACAGGGCACGAGACCCAGTACTTC. Translation: CASSLTTGHETQYF.

The genes are TRBV5-1 and TRBJ2-3, with 7 bases aligning to TRBD2. There are 14 residues in the CDR3. CDR1 SGHRS and CDR2 YFSETQ come from the germline V gene. With V trimmed by 3 bases and J by 5 bases, 6 bases remained unmatched. This chain's CDR3 is CASSWSGAGDTQYF. Here the CDR3 DNA reads TGCGCCAGCAGCTGGAGCGGGGCCGGAGATACGCAGTATTTT. The full variable domain, with the rest looked up from reference TRBV5-1 and TRBJ2-3, is KAGVTQTPRYLIKTRGQQVTLSCSPISGHRSVSWYQQTPGQGLQFLFEYFSETQRNKGNFPGRFSGRQFSNSRSEMNVSTLELGDSALYLCASSWSGAGDTQYFGPGTRLTVL.

The rearrangement links TRBV7-6 to TRBJ2-3; no clear D gene. Germline V gene lookup returns CDR1 SGHVS and CDR2 FNYEAQ. This CDR3 is 16 amino acids long. The germline V and J ends were trimmed by 5 bases and 1 base, with 16 bases remaining between them. The CDR3: CASSLSTASRTDTQYF. The CDR3 DNA reads TGTGCCAGCAGCCTTAGCACGGCTAGTCGCACAGATACGCAGTATTTT.

The rearrangement uses TRBV9 and TRBJ1-3, with D unclear. Trimming stripped 0 bases from V and 0 bases from J, with 10 bases between. Looked up from germline, CDR1 is SGDLS and CDR2 is YYNGEE. The CDR3 has 16 residues. CDR3 protein: CASSVGALSSGNTIYF. The CDR3 DNA follows: TGTGCCAGCAGCGTAGGGGCCTTGAGCTCTGGAAACACCATATATTTT. Full variable domain (missing parts from reference TRBV9 and TRBJ1-3): DSGVTQTPKHLITATGQRVTLRCSPRSGDLSVYWYQQSLDQGLQFLIQYYNGEERAKGNILERFSAQQFPDLHSELNLSSLELGDSALYFCASSVGALSSGNTIYFGEGSWLTVV.

The chain recombines TRBV24-1 with TRBJ1-2, with 9 bases fitting TRBD1. Germline V CDR1 and CDR2: KGHDR, SFDVKD. The V segment lost 5 bases and the J segment 4 bases; nucleotides outside the gene matches: 1. The CDR3 runs to 13 residues. CDR3 loop: CATSAGQGYGYTF. CDR3 DNA: TGTGCCACCAGTGCGGGACAGGGCTATGGCTACACCTTC.

This clone appeared a single time. The chain uses TRBV10-3 and TRBJ2-5; the D is unclear. The V gene lost 6 bases and the J gene lost 2 bases, with 13 bases spanning the gap. CDR1 is ENHRY and CDR2 is SYGVKD in the germline V gene. The CDR3 runs to 14 residues. CDR3 nucleotide sequence: TGTGCCATCAGCAAACAGAGAATACAAGAGACCCAGTACTTC. Translating it yields CAISKQRIQETQYF.

The rearrangement joins TRBV5-3 to TRBJ2-2; tentative D call: TRBD1 (6 bases). TRBV5-3 falls under the ORF class, with uncertain function. V shed 5 bases and J shed 2 bases, with 10 bases lying between them. The CDR3 is made up of 14 amino acids. CDR3 bases: TGTGCCAGAAGTGGGGGCCCAAACACCGGGGAGCTGTTTTTT. It codes for CARSGGPNTGELFF.